This T cell receptor (beta chain) was sequenced during a study of T cell clusters in autoimmune cytopenias. Whole-study context: Healthy donor controls had a mean age of roughly 52 years and median age of about 60 years. Study-wide findings and caveats: Physiological T cell clusters of healthy donors were apparently absent in primary autoimmune cytopenia patients. Functional roles of the in silico T cell clusters still await experimental validation.

Concerning this clonotype: Its matching antigen is unknown.

The CDR3 contains 15 residues. From germline, CDR1 is SGHNT and CDR2 YYREEE (reference sequence). TRB rearrangements were amplified by touch-down multiplex PCR with mixed TRB-A/B primers. TCRdb re-called the multiplex PCR reads and gives one entry per CDR3 protein, without DNA. The listing records about 7,400 distinct CDR3 sequences. Each sample's input was about 250 ng genomic DNA, approximately 37,500 genome equivalents. Another study also made use of these data, one on T cell repertoires in aging, cancer and after chemotherapy. That paper adds: Median generation probability rose over the chemotherapy interval in each cancer cohort, suggesting rebound thymic output.

V and J are TRBV5-4 and TRBJ2-3; TCRdb outputs TRBD1, but without DNA this stays unchecked. This clonotype was sampled from a human donor in good health. Sequenced material: peripheral blood. The CDR3: CASSLGGGRTDTQYF.